The entry below describes one T cell receptor (beta chain). The CDR3 contains 14 residues. Trimming shortened V by 1 base and J by 5 bases, and 13 bases separated the two germline ends. TCRdb's table, derived via immunoSEQ multiplex PCR, lists solely in-frame clones and lacks some. Among thousands of clones listed, more than 80% were seen once. These data belong to a study of neoadjuvant nivolumab and ipilimumab in lung cancer. The chain couples TRBV5-7 to TRBJ2-7, with D possibly being TRBD2 (6 bases). TRBV5-7 counts as an open reading frame of uncertain function. This receptor was identified in an adult with non-small cell lung cancer. This material consisted of adjacent normal lung tissue, taken after neoadjuvant nivolumab, alone or with ipilimumab, at or shortly before surgery. The CDR3 bases are TGTGCCAGCAGCTTGACGGGAGCCCCAAACGAGCAGTACTTC. Translated, it gives CASSLTGAPNEQYF.